This T cell receptor (beta chain) was captured in a study of blood T cell repertoires in COVID-19 (dated by TCRdb to 2020 to 2022). Regarding the study in general: Collaborator samples came from the United States, Italy and Spain and covered acute and convalescent phases of COVID-19. The repertoires were released in a freely available public database meant as a resource for research on the immune response to SARS-CoV-2. Where available, HLA class I and class II types were taken from metadata supplied by the sample provider and were not determined by assay-based typing. A de-identified subject ID, COVID-19 status, age in years and sex were almost always included in the sample metadata. The material from the prospective study consisted of cDNA or gDNA derived from T cells, B-cell-depleted T cells, or PBMCs. The samples were drawn from the first 160 participants of the ongoing ImmuneRACE study and from over a thousand subjects provided by 6 global collaborators. Deeply sampled blood TCRbeta repertoires from subjects exposed to, actively infected with, or recovered from COVID-19 were included in the dataset.

TCRbeta CDR3 regions were amplified from genomic DNA using the immunoSEQ Assay, a bias-controlled multiplex PCR. The source study handled its data this way. Within the assay, amplification of reference gene primers was used to estimate how many nucleated cells each sample contained. To quantify the absolute abundance of each unique TCRbeta CDR3 rearrangement, sequence reads were collapsed and filtered. For each sample, productive Simpson clonality was calculated as the square root of Simpson's diversity index over productive rearrangements. In its TCRdb copy, this immuneACCESS table keeps in-frame sequences only and misses some clones. Where compared with another copy, unresolved V genes explain less than half of these, and the others have no known cause. The D gene and trimming were derived from the DNA, and the V and J assignments and clone size from that table. The sample table shows tens of thousands of clones, and about 85% are seen once. Clones ranked in the top ten supply over 10% of the sample.

The collaborating institutions used their own protocols to collect whole blood in K2EDTA tubes. For TCRbeta analysis, collaborator samples were shipped as frozen whole blood, as isolated PBMCs, or as DNA extracted from either sample type. At the junction V is shortened by 4 bases and J by 7 bases; bases outside the gene matches: 12. The CDR3 runs 16 amino acids, cysteine and phenylalanine included. The read is trimmed to its CDR3 DNA, 48 bases read in frame from base 1. The germline V gene specifies SGHVS as CDR1 and FNYEAQ as CDR2. Points the paper makes about the study in general: Clinical and demographic metadata were provided uncurated, with the amount varying by source and participant.

A remark on this clone: This receptor's antigen is unknown. No per-base quality is available; no much larger clone lies one base away.

This sequence was found in a woman in her seventies in a cohort sampled during active COVID-19. The sequencing input was peripheral blood. The rearranged chain carries TRBV7-6 and TRBJ2-7, with TRBD1 matching 11 junction bases. CDR3 sequence: CASSSTLGTGGREQYF. The nucleotides read TGTGCCAGCAGCTCGACCTTGGGGACAGGGGGGAGAGAGCAGTACTTC. The variable domain in full, with residues beyond the CDR3 obtained from the reference TRBV7-6 and TRBJ2-7 genes, is GAGVSQSPRYKVTKRGQDVALRCDPISGHVSLYWYRQALGQGPEFLTYFNYEAQQDKSGLPNDRFSAERPEGSISTLTIQRTEQRDSAMYRCASSSTLGTGGREQYFGPGTRLTVT.